A selection of T cell receptor beta chains follows, all from one sample in a study of shared clonotypes between healthy human individuals. This table comes from immunoSEQ multiplex PCR, and its TCRdb copy is limited to in-frame clones, with some not included. This table has about 770,000 clones, around 77% appearing once. The sample taken for sequencing was memory CD4+ T cells sorted from blood. The receptors originated from a woman aged 25 to 39 in good health. Each CDR3 is given with its conserved first and last residue. The order of the fields is D gene, J gene, clone size, V gene, CDR3 DNA, CDR3 protein. The D gene is left open where the match is weak. A row's size may be missing; if present it is once, few, many or a size class.

D: TRBD1; J: TRBJ2-6; size: .; V: TRBV5-1; DNA: TGCGCCAGCAGTCCAACGGGCAGGGGGACCTCTGGGGCCAACGTCCTGACTTTC; CDR3: CASSPTGRGTSGANVLTF
D: .; J: TRBJ1-2; size: few; V: TRBV28; DNA: TGTGCCAGCAGTTCAGCAGGGCACGGAGGCTACACCTTC; CDR3: CASSSAGHGGYTF
D: TRBD2; J: TRBJ2-3; size: once; V: TRBV11-2; DNA: TGTGCCAGCAGCTCCCGAGGCGGACTAGCGGGGGTGGATACGCAGTATTTT; CDR3: CASSSRGGLAGVDTQYF
D: .; J: TRBJ1-1; size: .; V: TRBV18; DNA: TGTGCCAGCTCACAACTGGACCTCGGGAACACTGAAGCTTTCTTT; CDR3: CASSQLDLGNTEAFF
D: TRBD2; J: TRBJ2-3; size: few; V: TRBV19; DNA: TGTGCCAGTAGTATAACGGGAGGACTAGATACGCAGTATTTT; CDR3: CASSITGGLDTQYF
D: .; J: TRBJ2-7; size: .; V: TRBV9; DNA: TGTGCCAGCAGCCTGGACACGGCGGGGGAGCAGTACTTC; CDR3: CASSLDTAGEQYF
D: .; J: TRBJ1-3; size: .; V: TRBV10-3; DNA: TGTGCCATCAGTGAGAATGGAGGTGGAAACACCATATATTTT; CDR3: CAISENGGGNTIYF
D: .; J: TRBJ2-2; size: .; V: TRBV6-5; DNA: TGTGCCAGCAGTTACCACATGGGGAAAACCGGGGAGCTGTTTTTT; CDR3: CASSYHMGKTGELFF
D: TRBD1; J: TRBJ2-3; size: .; V: TRBV4-2; DNA: TGTGCCAGCAGCCAAGATCAAGCCGACAGGGGAGGTACGCAGTATTTT; CDR3: CASSQDQADRGGTQYF
D: TRBD1; J: TRBJ2-4; size: many; V: TRBV9; DNA: TGTGCCAGCAGCGTTTCGACAGGGGGCAAAAACATTCAGTACTTC; CDR3: CASSVSTGGKNIQYF
D: .; J: TRBJ2-1; size: .; V: TRBV21-1; DNA: TGTGCCAGCAGCAAAGGGGTCAGTAGTTGGGCCTACAATGAGCAGTTCTTC; CDR3: CASSKGVSSWAYNEQFF
D: TRBD1; J: TRBJ1-4; size: .; V: TRBV28; DNA: TGTGCCAGCAGTACCCAAGGGACAGGACTGGGCGAAAAACTGTTTTTT; CDR3: CASSTQGTGLGEKLFF
D: .; J: TRBJ2-5; size: few; V: TRBV18; DNA: TGTGCCAGCCACCGAGGAATGCTCCACCAAGAGACCCAGTACTTC; CDR3: CASHRGMLHQETQYF
D: .; J: TRBJ2-1; size: .; V: TRBV4-2; DNA: TGTGCCAGCAGCCAAGATGCGGGATCCCGCAATGAGCAGTTCTTC; CDR3: CASSQDAGSRNEQFF
D: TRBD2; J: TRBJ2-2; size: .; V: TRBV7-9; DNA: TGTGCCAGCGGGGGACTAAAGAACACCGGGGAGCTGTTTTTT; CDR3: CASGGLKNTGELFF
D: .; J: TRBJ2-2; size: .; V: TRBV6-4; DNA: TGTGCCAGCAGTGAGACGGAAATCGGGGAGCTGTTTTTT; CDR3: CASSETEIGELFF
D: .; J: TRBJ2-7; size: .; V: TRBV9; DNA: TGTGCCAGCAAGGTCTTGGGGCAGAGCTCCTACGAGCAGTACTTC; CDR3: CASKVLGQSSYEQYF
D: TRBD1; J: TRBJ2-7; size: few; V: TRBV5-1; DNA: TGCGCCAGCAGCGCGGACAGGGGGCCTTACGAGCAGTACTTC; CDR3: CASSADRGPYEQYF
D: .; J: TRBJ1-3; size: many; V: TRBV29-1; DNA: TGCAGCGTTGACACCTCTGGAAACACCATATATTTT; CDR3: CSVDTSGNTIYF
D: .; J: TRBJ1-1; size: .; V: TRBV19; DNA: TGTGCCAGTAGTTCTGAGACGGTCACTGAAGCTTTCTTT; CDR3: CASSSETVTEAFF
D: .; J: TRBJ2-3; size: few; V: TRBV11-2; DNA: TGTGCCAGCAGCCCAACGACCGGAGAGGATACGCAGTATTTT; CDR3: CASSPTTGEDTQYF
D: .; J: TRBJ2-1; size: .; V: TRBV4-2; DNA: TGTGCCAGCAGCCAAGATCGCGGGACCACTACAAACAATGAGCAGTTCTTC; CDR3: CASSQDRGTTTNNEQFF
D: .; J: TRBJ1-1; size: .; V: TRBV7-9; DNA: TGTGCCAGCAGCTTAGGGGCTCTCCCGGGGGCGAACACTGAAGCTTTCTTT; CDR3: CASSLGALPGANTEAFF